This T cell receptor beta chain is from a study of blood T cell repertoires in COVID-19. Study summary: PBMCs, B-cell-depleted T cells, or T cells were the source of the cDNA or gDNA that made up the material.

Produced via immunoSEQ multiplex PCR; TCRdb's table is partial and in-frame only. In the table there are 390,000 or so clones, 75% to 90% of which are singletons. Trimming shortened V by 1 base and J by 11 bases, and 12 bases separated the two germline ends. The germline V gene has CDR1 LGHDT and CDR2 YNNKEL (reference sequence). This CDR3 contains 13 residues. Participants were aged roughly 18 to 89 years from about two dozen US areas. Cohort 3 recovered donors had two negative PCRs, clearance, or symptom resolution. The sequenced sample consisted of PBMCs or T cells enriched from blood (not recorded which). The chain employs TRBV3-1 (or the pseudogene TRBV3-2) and TRBJ2-1; unclear D gene. The receptor comes from a woman in her fifties or sixties who had recovered from COVID-19. CDR3 loop: CASSQAPGEKQFF. CDR3 sequence (DNA): TGTGCCAGCAGCCAAGCTCCGGGTGAGAAGCAGTTCTTC.